This TCR beta chain was found in a study of CD8 T cells in ankylosing spondylitis. Study-level results: It was reported that disease-linked clones were significantly enriched in matched ankylosing spondylitis synovial fluid. Several highly homologous variants made up a TCR beta motif that seemed to typify ankylosing spondylitis blood. Some of the motif variants had earlier been found in reactive arthritis patients' fluid and blood.

Quantitative 5'-RACE with molecular barcodes was used to make the TCR beta libraries. TCRdb recomputed calls from the 5' RACE reads with MiXCR, one row per CDR3 protein. The repertoire holds 300,000 to 400,000 distinct CDR3 sequences, approximately 15% seen once, with roughly 0.99% in the top ten. A word on this clonotype: The antigen is undetermined.

Sequencing was carried out using blood, either unsorted or a sorted T cell fraction (not recorded which). This clonotype was sampled from a male donor with ankylosing spondylitis or in good health (not recorded which).

CDR3 protein: CSTRDSGKNIQYF. The CDR3 bases are TGCAGTACCCGGGATTCTGGCAAAAACATTCAGTACTTC. The chain combines TRBV20-1 with TRBJ2-4; tentative D call: TRBD2 (5 bases). Germline loops: CDR1 DFQATT, CDR2 SNEGSKA (reference sequence). CDR3 length: 13 residues. V lost 8 bases, J lost 3 bases, and 14 bases lay in between.